This T cell receptor (beta chain) was profiled in a study of blood T cells in healthy people across ages. Total RNA, at least 5.5 micrograms per sample, came from PBMCs. CDR3 length: 16 amino acids. Germline V gene lookup returns CDR1 SGHAT and CDR2 FQDESV (reference sequence). The V gene end was trimmed by 5 bases and the J gene end by 7 bases; junction bases not matched to a gene: 14. A sample-barcoded 5' primer and a J-beta primer mix were used in a second PCR of roughly 6 to 11 cycles. Carrying 12 random nucleotides, a template-switch adaptor labeled each individual cDNA molecule. TCRdb reanalysed the 5' RACE reads using MiXCR and keeps one entry per CDR3 protein. The sample includes 850,000 to 1,300,000 distinct CDR3 sequences, 35% to 55% of them seen just once. Whole-study findings and limits: No one knew whether donors had CMV, which possibly confounded expanded clonotype changes. The percentage of naive T cells correlated strongly with TCR beta diversity.

As to this clonotype: Its specificity is unknown.

The receptor was isolated from a woman aged 55-69 years in good health. This chain links TRBV11-1 with TRBJ2-7; 10 bases agree with TRBD2. Sequenced material: blood. CDR3 amino acids: CASSVTAGGADNEQYF. Written as DNA, the CDR3 is TGTGCCAGCAGCGTCACAGCGGGAGGGGCGGACAATGAGCAGTACTTC.